This TCR beta chain was profiled in a study of human T cells and chemical hapten exposure. Study conclusions and caveats: Donors were affected by alopecia, so their immune reaction might vary from that of healthy individuals. Expanded TCRs showed more large CDR3 clusters than pre-sensitization or healthy control sets.

The time point here: pre-sensitization, week 0. Treatment denoted: therapeutic diphenylcyclopropenone sensitization with weekly scalp DPC. MiXCR, applied by TCRdb to the RACE reads, yields one record per CDR3 protein. The sample includes about 300,000 distinct CDR3 sequences, around 5% of them seen just once. This CDR3 spans 14 amino acids. The germline V gene encodes CDR1 MNHNS and CDR2 SASEGT. Trimming pared 7 bases from V and 4 bases from J, leaving 16 bases between. This clonotype has a handful of counts. Its antigen remains unknown. This specimen consisted of whole blood, obtained in connection with sensitization to the hapten diphenylcyclopropenone (DPC). This sequence was found in a woman aged 18-29 years with alopecia areata. Some clones in this sample may be carry-over from other donors' samples. The chain employs TRBV6-1 and TRBJ1-1, with TRBD1 as a possible D gene (5 bases). The chain's CDR3 is CASTQTVLGTEAFF. The CDR3, as DNA: TGTGCCAGCACCCAGACAGTTCTCGGCACTGAAGCTTTCTTT.